These 18 T cell receptor beta chains were sequenced from one sample in a study of beta chain features in type 1 diabetes. Expressed TCRB transcripts were sequenced because the isolated RNA had all been reverse transcribed beforehand. Sequencing was performed with immunoSEQ multiplex PCR; in TCRdb, only in-frame clones are kept and a portion is missing. Found here are 300,000 to 400,000 clones, approximately 10% of them singletons; the top ten hold 0.015%. Sequencing used naive CD4+ T cells from blood. These receptors all stem from a woman in her twenties or thirties in good health.

This clone was seen a handful of times. This sequence joins TRBV7-2 and TRBJ2-7; weak D call: TRBD1 (5 bases). Germline loops: CDR1 SGHTA, CDR2 FQGNSA. The V end was cut by 1 base, the J end by 4 bases, with 11 bases between. The CDR3 runs to 14 residues. As DNA, the CDR3 is TGTGCCAGCAGCTTAGGTGGCAGGGAATACGAGCAGTACTTC. Its translation: CASSLGGREYEQYF.

This clone was detected only a few times. The chain is built from TRBV2 and TRBJ2-1, with 9 bases fitting TRBD1. The CDR3 has 15 residues. CDR1 is SNHLY and CDR2 is FYNNEI in the germline V gene. V shed 3 bases, J shed 3 bases, and the junction held 3 bases outside the gene matches. The CDR3 region is CASSDDRGSYNEQFF. The DNA of the CDR3 is TGTGCCAGCAGTGATGACAGGGGGAGCTACAATGAGCAGTTCTTC.

This chain joins TRBV15 and TRBJ2-7; 10 bases agree with TRBD1. The CDR3 runs to 15 residues. Germline CDR1 LNHNV, CDR2 YYDKDF (reference sequence). Trimming at V came to 5 bases and at J to 3 bases, leaving 7 bases not matched to a gene. CDR3 region: CATSADRGRFYEQYF. CDR3 nucleotides: TGTGCCACCAGCGCTGACAGGGGGCGATTCTACGAGCAGTACTTC.

The genes are TRBV7-2 and TRBJ1-1; D is unclear. Deletions cut 4 bases from V and 2 bases from J, with 2 bases between. The germline V gene has CDR1 SGHTA and CDR2 FQGNSA. This CDR3 is 11 amino acids long. CDR3 in DNA: TGTGCCAGCAGCTCAAACACTGAAGCTTTCTTT. It yields the protein CASSSNTEAFF.

The chain uses TRBV29-1 and TRBJ2-3; D may be TRBD2 (6 bases). The CDR3 totals 16 residues. Germline V lookup: CDR1 SQVTM, CDR2 ANQGSEA. The V end was cut by 7 bases, the J end by 6 bases, with 26 bases between. The CDR3 DNA reads TGCAGCGGCCGGTCGAAGGTCGGCGGGACCAGGGATACGCAGTATTTT. Translating it yields CSGRSKVGGTRDTQYF.

The table lists this clone with a few counts. The V call is TRBV28, the J call TRBJ2-7, with 8 bases fitting TRBD2. The CDR3 runs to 15 residues. Looked up from germline, CDR1 is MDHEN and CDR2 is SYDVKM. The ends lost 6 bases at V and 4 bases at J; junction bases unmatched: 11. The CDR3 spells CASSPPREGRYEQYF. The CDR3 DNA reads as TGTGCCAGCAGCCCTCCTCGGGAGGGTCGGTACGAGCAGTACTTC. Full variable domain (missing parts from reference TRBV28 and TRBJ2-7): DVKVTQSSRYLVKRTGEKVFLECVQDMDHENMFWYRQDPGLGLRLIYFSYDVKMKEKGDIPEGYSVSREKKERFSLILESASTNQTSMYLCASSPPREGRYEQYFGPGTRLTVT.

This clone has just a few counts. The chain uses TRBV30 and TRBJ2-7, with 7 bases aligning to TRBD1. Germline V lookup: CDR1 GTSNPN, CDR2 SVGIG (reference sequence). The CDR3 extends over 13 amino acids. J lost 2 bases, V lost 3 bases, and 4 bases had no gene match. CDR3 in DNA: TGTGCCTGGAGGTCAGACAGGGCCTACGAGCAGTACTTC. Translation: CAWRSDRAYEQYF. The variable domain in full, with the rest retrieved from reference TRBV30 and TRBJ2-7, is SQTIHQWPATLVQPVGSPLSLECTVEGTSNPNLYWYRQAAGRGLQLLFYSVGIGQISSEVPQNLSASRPQDRQFILSSKKLLLSDSGFYLCAWRSDRAYEQYFGPGTRLTVT.

This clone was counted only a few times. V usage is TRBV9 and J usage is TRBJ2-2, with D possibly being TRBD2 (7 bases). Germline loops: CDR1 SGDLS, CDR2 YYNGEE. The CDR3 covers 14 residues. V dropped 5 bases and J dropped 5 bases, with 13 bases sitting between them. The CDR3 spells CASRGGGSTGELFF. DNA for the CDR3: TGTGCCAGCAGAGGGGGGGGGAGTACCGGGGAGCTGTTTTTT.

This clone was detected a few times. The sample has other DNA sequences that encode this CDR3 too. The chain carries TRBV18 and TRBJ2-5, with a tentative D call TRBD2 (5 bases). Looked up from germline, CDR1 is KGHSH and CDR2 is LQKENI. Deletions cut 4 bases from V and 2 bases from J, with 8 bases between. This CDR3 comprises 13 residues. CDR3 amino acids: CASSLRDQETQYF. Written as DNA, the CDR3 is TGTGCCAGCTCACTCCGGGATCAAGAGACCCAGTACTTC.

This clone was counted between two and nine times. This rearrangement joins TRBV13 to TRBJ2-5; maybe TRBD2 (6 bases). The V and J ends lost 0 bases and 5 bases respectively, with 10 bases between them. CDR1 and CDR2 from the germline V gene are PRHDT and FYEKMQ (reference sequence). The CDR3 contains 14 residues. The CDR3 DNA reads as TGTGCCAGCAGCTTAGGCCGGGGGTGGGAGACCCAGTACTTC. It translates to CASSLGRGWETQYF.

The rearrangement links TRBV28 to TRBJ2-5; weak D call: TRBD1 (5 bases). The germline V gene encodes CDR1 MDHEN and CDR2 SYDVKM. The V gene lost 5 bases and the J gene lost 7 bases, with 8 bases spanning the gap. The CDR3 totals 11 residues. CDR3 DNA: TGTGCCAGCAGTAACACAGGGACCCAGTACTTC. This translates into CASSNTGTQYF.

This clone has more than one count but fewer than ten. This chain connects TRBV30 to TRBJ1-4, with 7 bases lining up with TRBD1. The CDR3 extends over 15 amino acids. The V gene end was trimmed by 3 bases and the J gene end by 5 bases; junction bases not matched to a gene: 9. Germline CDR1 is GTSNPN and CDR2 is SVGIG (reference sequence). The CDR3 sequence: CAWRQTGSRNEKLFF. CDR3 DNA sequence: TGTGCCTGGAGGCAGACAGGGTCCCGAAATGAAAAACTGTTTTTT.

The chain links TRBV20-1 to TRBJ2-1; no firm D call. The CDR3 extends over 10 amino acids. The V gene's germline CDR1 is DFQATT and CDR2 SNEGSKA (reference sequence). V was cut by 4 bases and J by 13 bases, with 11 bases left in between. CDR3 sequence (DNA): TGCAGTGCTAAGAGAGCCACCCAGTTCTTC. Translated, it gives CSAKRATQFF.

A single count supports this clone. This chain uses TRBV7-9 with TRBJ2-7; possible D gene TRBD2, 5 bases. Trimming removed 1 base at V and 6 bases at J, with 19 bases between. The CDR3 extends over 16 amino acids. Germline V CDR1 and CDR2: SEHNR, FQNEAQ (reference sequence). CDR3 in DNA: TGTGCCAGCAGCTTAGGGAGCGGACTTCAAGGGAGCGAGCAGTACTTC. It yields the protein CASSLGSGLQGSEQYF.

This clone was picked up a small number of times. The V call is TRBV4-3, the J call TRBJ2-6; 9 nucleotides line up with TRBD1. Germline loops: CDR1 LGHNA, CDR2 YSLEER. The V and J ends lost 0 bases and 0 bases, in that order; junction bases with no gene match: 6. The CDR3 is 19 amino acids. The CDR3 reads CASSQDAGTGFSGANVLTF. CDR3 nucleotides: TGCGCCAGCAGCCAAGATGCCGGGACAGGGTTCTCTGGGGCCAACGTCCTGACTTTC.

The gene calls are TRBV29-1 and TRBJ2-5; D is possibly TRBD1 (5 bases). Germline loops: CDR1 SQVTM, CDR2 ANQGSEA. V lost 7 bases and J lost 3, with 12 bases in between. This CDR3 spans 12 amino acids. This chain's CDR3 is CSAGPREETQYF. DNA for the CDR3: TGCAGCGCTGGACCCAGGGAAGAGACCCAGTACTTC.

The table lists this clone with a few counts. The chain couples TRBV28 to TRBJ2-5; 9 bases fit TRBD1. V lost 5 bases to trimming and J lost 2 bases; unmatched junction nucleotides: 3. Germline CDR1 is MDHEN and CDR2 is SYDVKM. This CDR3 is 14 amino acids long. Here the CDR3 reads CASSRQGGQETQYF. The CDR3 DNA sequence: TGTGCCAGCAGTCGACAGGGGGGACAAGAGACCCAGTACTTC. Using reference TRBV28 and TRBJ2-5 for the parts outside the CDR3, the full variable domain is DVKVTQSSRYLVKRTGEKVFLECVQDMDHENMFWYRQDPGLGLRLIYFSYDVKMKEKGDIPEGYSVSREKKERFSLILESASTNQTSMYLCASSRQGGQETQYFGPGTRLLVL.

This chain connects TRBV11-2 to TRBJ2-1; 11 bases map to TRBD2. Germline CDR1 SGHAT, CDR2 FQNNGV. The CDR3 spans 16 residues. Trimming cost V 1 base and J 3 bases; bases outside gene matches: 2. CDR3: CASSLVGTSGYNEQFF. CDR3 sequence (DNA): TGTGCCAGCAGCTTAGTGGGGACTAGCGGCTACAATGAGCAGTTCTTC.